Reported below is one T cell receptor beta chain. TCRdb keeps only in-frame clones here, not all; method: immunoSEQ multiplex PCR. The sample holds around 400,000 clones; around 87% are singletons and the top ten take 8% to 13%. The sample belongs to a study of blood T cell repertoires in COVID-19. The CDR3 extends over 15 amino acids. In germline, CDR1 is SGDLS, CDR2 YYNGEE. The V segment lost 3 bases and the J segment 5 bases; nucleotides outside the gene matches: 2. Seattle patients were enrolled while actively infected and followed longitudinally. The sequenced material came from peripheral blood. The rearrangement joins TRBV9 to TRBJ2-4; 13 bases match TRBD2. This TCR came from a woman aged 25 to 45 with COVID-19, enrolled during active disease. The CDR3 loop is CASSDGTSGENIQYF. The CDR3 DNA sequence: TGTGCCAGCAGCGATGGGACTAGCGGGGAAAACATTCAGTACTTC.